The clone carrying this T cell receptor (beta chain) was seen a few times. Between the trimmed V and J ends, which lost 3 bases and 0 bases, there was a span of 12 bases. There are 15 residues in the CDR3. Germline CDR1 LGHDT, CDR2 YNNKEL (reference sequence). This sample stems from a study of T-cell reconstitution after alpha-beta-depleted transplantation in children. The TCRbeta library was prepared with unique molecular identifiers. MiXCR was run by TCRdb on the PCR reads, yielding one entry per CDR3 protein. Here the sample spans 150,000 to 200,000 distinct CDR3 sequences, around 6.8% being singletons.

The sequence derives from a human donor who donated a stem cell graft to a child with Wiskott-Aldrich syndrome. The chain has TRBV3-1 and TRBJ2-7, with a weak D call TRBD1 (6 bases). This specimen consisted of PBMCs from the stem cell graft donor, obtained from the stem cell graft. CDR3 protein: CASSHLAGASYEQYF. CDR3 DNA sequence: TGTGCCAGCAGCCACTTGGCAGGGGCCTCCTACGAGCAGTACTTC.